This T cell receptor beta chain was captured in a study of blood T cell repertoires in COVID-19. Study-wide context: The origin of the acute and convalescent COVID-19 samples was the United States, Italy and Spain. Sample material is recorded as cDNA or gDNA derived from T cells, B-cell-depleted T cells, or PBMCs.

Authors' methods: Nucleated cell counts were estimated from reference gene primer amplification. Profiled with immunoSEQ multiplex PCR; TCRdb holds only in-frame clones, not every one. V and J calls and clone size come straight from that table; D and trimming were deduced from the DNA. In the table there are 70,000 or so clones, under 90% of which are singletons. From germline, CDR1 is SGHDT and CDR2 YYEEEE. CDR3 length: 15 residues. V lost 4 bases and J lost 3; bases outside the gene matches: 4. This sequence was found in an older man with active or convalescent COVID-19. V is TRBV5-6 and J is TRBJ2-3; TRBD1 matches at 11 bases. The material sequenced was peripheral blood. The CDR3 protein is CASSRDRGRTDTQYF. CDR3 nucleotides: TGTGCCAGCAGCAGGGACAGGGGGAGGACAGATACGCAGTATTTT.